This TCR beta chain was captured in a study of control samples from healthy donors and cancer patients. This CDR3 region has 13 residues. Trimming removed 7 bases from V and 5 bases from J; junction bases left unmatched: 4. The protocol was immunoSEQ multiplex PCR, while the TCRdb copy is restricted to in-frame clones and leaves out a portion. The sample holds roughly 76,000 clones, over 85% seen once. The chain couples TRBV12-3 or TRBV12-4 to TRBJ2-2, with TRBD2 identical over 7 bases. The sequence derives from a woman aged 35 to 49 with lung cancer. The sample taken for sequencing was PBMCs. The CDR3 sequence is CASTQLATGELFF. The CDR3, as DNA: TGTGCCAGCACCCAACTAGCGACCGGGGAGCTGTTTTTT.